This record looks at one T cell receptor (beta chain) sequence and its context. The data originate from a study of blood T cell repertoires in COVID-19. Across the whole study: Sites across the United States, Italy and Spain contributed samples from acute and convalescent COVID-19. Sources were T cells, B-cell-depleted T cells, or PBMCs; the material itself was cDNA or gDNA.

During active infection, Seattle patients enrolled and were then monitored through disease. In the source study's methods: Quantification of nucleated cells was approximated via reference gene primer amplification. The data were produced by immunoSEQ multiplex PCR, yet TCRdb's version contains in-frame clones alone and is incomplete. V and J calls and clone size are as listed in that table; D and trimming were resolved from the DNA. The sample has around 60,000 clones; more than 70% are singletons. Germline CDR1 reads SGHRS; CDR2 reads YFSETQ. This CDR3 contains 16 residues. Losses at the gene ends were 3 bases for V and 1 base for J; bases not matched to a gene: 9.

The rearrangement uses TRBV5-1 and TRBJ2-7, with TRBD2 matching 8 bases. Sample: peripheral blood. This TCR was recovered from a man in his 60s with COVID-19, enrolled during active disease. CDR3 sequence reads: CASSSADTSGSYEQYF. In nucleotides, the CDR3 is TGCGCCAGCAGCTCGGCAGACACTAGCGGTTCCTACGAGCAGTACTTC.